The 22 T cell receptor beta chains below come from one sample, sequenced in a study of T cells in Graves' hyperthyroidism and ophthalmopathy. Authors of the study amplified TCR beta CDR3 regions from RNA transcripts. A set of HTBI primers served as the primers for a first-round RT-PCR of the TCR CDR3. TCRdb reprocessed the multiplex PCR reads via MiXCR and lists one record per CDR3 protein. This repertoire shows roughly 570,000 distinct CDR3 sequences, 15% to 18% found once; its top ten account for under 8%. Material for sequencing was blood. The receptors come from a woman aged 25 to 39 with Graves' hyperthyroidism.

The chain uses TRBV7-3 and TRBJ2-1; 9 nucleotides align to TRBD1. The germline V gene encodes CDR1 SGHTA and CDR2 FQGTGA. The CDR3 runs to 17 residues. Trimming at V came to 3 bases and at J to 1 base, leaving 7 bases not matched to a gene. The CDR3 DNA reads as TGTGCCAGCAGCTTGAGTCCCGGGACAGGGTCCTACAATGAGCAGTTCTTC. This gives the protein CASSLSPGTGSYNEQFF.

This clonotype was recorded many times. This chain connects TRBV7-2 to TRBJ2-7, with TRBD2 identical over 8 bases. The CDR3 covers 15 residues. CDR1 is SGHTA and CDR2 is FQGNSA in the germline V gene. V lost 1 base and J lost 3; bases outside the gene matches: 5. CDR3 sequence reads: CASSLGRLAGYEQYF. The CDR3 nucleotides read TGTGCCAGCAGCTTAGGTAGGCTAGCGGGCTACGAGCAGTACTTC.

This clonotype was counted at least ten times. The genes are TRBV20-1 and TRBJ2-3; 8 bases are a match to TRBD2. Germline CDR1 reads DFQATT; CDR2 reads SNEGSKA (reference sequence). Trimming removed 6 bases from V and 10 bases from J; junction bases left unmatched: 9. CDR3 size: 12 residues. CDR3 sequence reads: CSAVQSGRAQYF. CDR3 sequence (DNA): TGCAGTGCGGTTCAGAGCGGGAGAGCGCAGTATTTT.

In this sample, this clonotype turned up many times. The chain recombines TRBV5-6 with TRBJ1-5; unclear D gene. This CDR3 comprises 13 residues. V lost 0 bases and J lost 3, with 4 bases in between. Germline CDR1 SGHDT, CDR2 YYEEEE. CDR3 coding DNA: TGTGCCAGCAGCTTGGGGATCAATCAGCCCCAGCATTTT. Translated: CASSLGINQPQHF.

CDR3 DNA: TGCAGCGTTGGGCCTCAGGGGGCCCCTAATGAAAAACTGTTTTTT. Translated: CSVGPQGAPNEKLFF. The chain employs TRBV29-1 and TRBJ1-4, with TRBD1 identical over 8 bases. The CDR3 length is 15 residues. Losses at the gene ends were 4 bases for V and 3 bases for J; bases not matched to a gene: 7. Germline assignment: CDR1 SQVTM and CDR2 ANQGSEA. The complete variable domain, with remaining parts taken from reference TRBV29-1 and TRBJ1-4, reads SAVISQKPSRDICQRGTSLTIQCQVDSQVTMMFWYRQQPGQSLTLIATANQGSEATYESGFVIDKFPISRPNLTFSTLTVSNMSPEDSSIYLCSVGPQGAPNEKLFFGSGTQLSVL.

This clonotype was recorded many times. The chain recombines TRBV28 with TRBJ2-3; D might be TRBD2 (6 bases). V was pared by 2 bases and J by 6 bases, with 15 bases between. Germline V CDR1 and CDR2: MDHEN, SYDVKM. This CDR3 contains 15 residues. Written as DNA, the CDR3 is TGTGCCAGCAGTTTACGGGGGACGCCGAAGGATACGCAGTATTTT. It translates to CASSLRGTPKDTQYF.

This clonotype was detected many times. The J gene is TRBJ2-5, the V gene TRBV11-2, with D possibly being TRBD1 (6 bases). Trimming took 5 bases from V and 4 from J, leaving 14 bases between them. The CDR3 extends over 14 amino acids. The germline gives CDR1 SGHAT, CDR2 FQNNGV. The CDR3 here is CASSATGMAETQYF. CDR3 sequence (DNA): TGTGCCAGCAGCGCTACAGGGATGGCAGAGACCCAGTACTTC. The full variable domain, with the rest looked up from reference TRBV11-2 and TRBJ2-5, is EAGVAQSPRYKIIEKRQSVAFWCNPISGHATLYWYQQILGQGPKLLIQFQNNGVVDDSQLPKDRFSAERLKGVDSTLKIQPAKLEDSAVYLCASSATGMAETQYFGPGTRLLVL.

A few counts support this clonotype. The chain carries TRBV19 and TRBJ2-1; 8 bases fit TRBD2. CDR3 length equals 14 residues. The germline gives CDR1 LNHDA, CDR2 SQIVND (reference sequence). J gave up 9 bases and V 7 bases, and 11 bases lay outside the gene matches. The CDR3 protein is CASKGTSGSGEQFF. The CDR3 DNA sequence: TGTGCCAGTAAGGGGACTAGTGGTTCTGGTGAGCAGTTCTTC.

The CDR3 here is CASSGVAGYYEQYF. The CDR3 DNA reads TGTGCCAGCAGTGGGGTAGCGGGATACTACGAGCAGTACTTC. The J gene is TRBJ2-7, the V gene TRBV27; 8 bases agree with TRBD2. From germline, CDR1 is MNHEY and CDR2 SMNVEV (reference sequence). This CDR3 has 14 amino acids. V trimming: 5 bases; J trimming: 3 bases; junction bases outside the gene matches: 6.

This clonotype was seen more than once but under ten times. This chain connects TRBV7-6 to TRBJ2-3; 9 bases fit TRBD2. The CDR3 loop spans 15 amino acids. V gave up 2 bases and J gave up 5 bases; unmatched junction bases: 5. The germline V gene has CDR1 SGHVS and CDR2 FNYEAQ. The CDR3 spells CASSLSIAGVDTQYF. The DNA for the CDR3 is TGTGCCAGCAGCTTAAGCATAGCGGGGGTAGATACGCAGTATTTT.

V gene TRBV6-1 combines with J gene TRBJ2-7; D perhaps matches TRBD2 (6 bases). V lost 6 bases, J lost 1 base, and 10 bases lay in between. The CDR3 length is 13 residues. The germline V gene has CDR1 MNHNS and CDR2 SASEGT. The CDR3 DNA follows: TGTGCCAGCAGAGTAGCGGCTTCCTACGAGCAGTACTTC. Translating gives CASRVAASYEQYF.

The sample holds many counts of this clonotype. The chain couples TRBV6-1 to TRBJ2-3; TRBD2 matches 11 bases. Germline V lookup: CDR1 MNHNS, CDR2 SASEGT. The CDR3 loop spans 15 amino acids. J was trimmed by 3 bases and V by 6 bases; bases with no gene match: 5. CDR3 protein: CASRTSGSFTDTQYF. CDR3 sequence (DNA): TGTGCCAGCAGAACTAGCGGGAGTTTTACAGATACGCAGTATTTT.

CDR3 residues: CSARDPAVRTEAFF. In DNA, the CDR3 is TGCAGTGCTAGAGATCCGGCAGTTCGCACTGAAGCTTTCTTT. This sequence joins TRBV20-1 and TRBJ1-1; D not certain. This CDR3 has 14 residues. The germline V gene has CDR1 DFQATT and CDR2 SNEGSKA (reference sequence). V was trimmed by 0 bases and J by 4 bases, leaving 12 bases between them.

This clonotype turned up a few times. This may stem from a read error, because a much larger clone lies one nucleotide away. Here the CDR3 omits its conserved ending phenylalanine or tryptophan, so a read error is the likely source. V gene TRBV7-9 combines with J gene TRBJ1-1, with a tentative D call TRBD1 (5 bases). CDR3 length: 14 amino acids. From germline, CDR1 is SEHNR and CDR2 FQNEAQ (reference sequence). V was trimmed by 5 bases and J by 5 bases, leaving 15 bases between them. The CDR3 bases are TGTGCCAGCAGCGAAAGGACACCACGAACTGAAGCTTTCTCT. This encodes CASSERTPRTEAFS.

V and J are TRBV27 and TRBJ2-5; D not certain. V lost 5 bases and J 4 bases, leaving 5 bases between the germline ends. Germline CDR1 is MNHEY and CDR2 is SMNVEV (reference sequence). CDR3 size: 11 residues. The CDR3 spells CASSDTETQYF. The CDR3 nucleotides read TGTGCCAGCAGTGATACAGAGACCCAGTACTTC.

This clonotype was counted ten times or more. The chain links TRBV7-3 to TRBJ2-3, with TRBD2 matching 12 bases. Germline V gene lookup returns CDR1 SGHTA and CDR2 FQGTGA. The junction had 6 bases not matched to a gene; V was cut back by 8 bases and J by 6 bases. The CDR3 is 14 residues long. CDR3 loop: CASAGLAGGDTQYF. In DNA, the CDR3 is TGTGCCAGCGCCGGGCTAGCGGGAGGGGATACGCAGTATTTT.

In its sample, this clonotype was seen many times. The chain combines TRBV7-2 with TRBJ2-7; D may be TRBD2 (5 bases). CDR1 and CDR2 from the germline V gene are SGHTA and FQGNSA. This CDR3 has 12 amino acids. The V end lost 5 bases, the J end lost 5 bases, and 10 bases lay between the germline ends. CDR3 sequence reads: CASSRGLDEQYF. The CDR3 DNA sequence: TGTGCCAGCAGCCGGGGTTTAGACGAGCAGTACTTC.

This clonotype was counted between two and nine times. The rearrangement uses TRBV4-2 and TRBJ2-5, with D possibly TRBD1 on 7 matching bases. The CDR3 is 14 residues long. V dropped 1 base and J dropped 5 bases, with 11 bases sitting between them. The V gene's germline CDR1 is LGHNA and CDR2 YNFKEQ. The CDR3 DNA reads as TGTGCCAGCAGCCAAGGCCCAGGGGGGGAGACCCAGTACTTC. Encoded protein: CASSQGPGGETQYF.

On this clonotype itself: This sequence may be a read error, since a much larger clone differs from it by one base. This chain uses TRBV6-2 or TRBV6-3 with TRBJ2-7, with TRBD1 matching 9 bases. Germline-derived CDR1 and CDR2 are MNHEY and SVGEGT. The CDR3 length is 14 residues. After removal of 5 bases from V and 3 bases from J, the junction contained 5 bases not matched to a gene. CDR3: CASSTDRGHYEQYF. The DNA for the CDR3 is TGTGCCAGCAGTACGGACAGGGGACACTACGAGCAGTACTTC.

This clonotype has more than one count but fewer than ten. The CDR3 DNA is TGTGCCAGCAGTTACGATGGGACAGGGAGCACAGATACGCAGTATTTT. Translating it yields CASSYDGTGSTDTQYF. The chain recombines TRBV6-5 with TRBJ2-3, with 9 positions matching TRBD1. This CDR3 is built from 16 residues. Germline V lookup: CDR1 MNHEY, CDR2 SVGAGI. With 2 bases clipped from V and 0 bases from J, the junction kept 3 bases outside the gene matches.

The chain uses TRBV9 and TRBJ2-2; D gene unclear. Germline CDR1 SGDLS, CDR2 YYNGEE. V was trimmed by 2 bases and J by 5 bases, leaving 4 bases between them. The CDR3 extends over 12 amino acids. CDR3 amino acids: CASSVKTGELFF. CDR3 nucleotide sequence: TGTGCCAGCAGCGTTAAAACCGGGGAGCTGTTTTTT.

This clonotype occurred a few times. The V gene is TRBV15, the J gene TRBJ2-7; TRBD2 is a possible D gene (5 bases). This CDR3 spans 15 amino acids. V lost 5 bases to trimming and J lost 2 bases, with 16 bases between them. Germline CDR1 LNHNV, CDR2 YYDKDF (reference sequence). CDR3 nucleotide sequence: TGTGCCACCAGCTCACGAGGGAGCAGGCCCTACGAGCAGTACTTC. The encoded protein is CATSSRGSRPYEQYF.